Listed below are T cell receptor beta chains from one sample, sequenced in a study of blood T cell repertoires in COVID-19. The method was immunoSEQ multiplex PCR; TCRdb's version includes in-frame clones alone and lacks a portion of them. Counted here are approximately 13,000 clones, around 70% occurring once; the ten biggest clones make up less than 25%. Sequenced input: peripheral blood. These receptors were taken from a boy between 2 and 10 years old with active or convalescent COVID-19. CDR3s include the opening cysteine and the closing phenylalanine or tryptophan. Each record gives: J gene, clone size, V gene, D gene, CDR3 protein. D genes are given only for firm matches. Rows give clone size only sometimes, using once, few, many, or a class for an expanded clone.

TRBJ1-5	-	TRBV28	-	CASRIRVQPQHF
TRBJ1-2	-	TRBV2	TRBD1	CASTGTAPYGYTF
TRBJ1-2	few	TRBV7-8	-	CASSNLENYGYTF
TRBJ2-1	-	TRBV7-3	TRBD2	CASSPRALAGGYNEQFF
TRBJ2-1	-	TRBV19	TRBD1	CASTTGFSYNEQFF
TRBJ1-4	-	TRBV5-1	TRBD1	CASSAGTDEKLFF
TRBJ2-1	-	TRBV30	TRBD2	CAWSVGTSGRDEQFF
TRBJ1-2	-	TRBV20-1	TRBD1	CSASRETGMSNYGYTF
TRBJ1-3	-	TRBV7-2	-	CASSLVLFPKRNTIYF
TRBJ2-7	-	TRBV6-5	-	CASVGGPRNEQYF